The rows below give T cell receptor beta chains drawn from one sample of a study of T-cell memory formation after mild COVID-19. From the 5' RACE reads, TCRdb called clonotypes with MiXCR, one entry per CDR3 protein. The sample lists 250,000 to 400,000 distinct CDR3 sequences; roughly 13% were seen once. Specimen: PBMCs or a T cell subset sorted from them (not recorded which). Receptor source: a man younger than 30 who had mild COVID-19 (a few samples of this study predate the infection). Cell type and time point are not known. Both conserved end residues are part of each CDR3. Fields, in order: clone size, V gene, D gene, J gene, CDR3 protein, CDR3 DNA. A D gene is named only where the DNA matches it firmly. For some rows the clone size is stated as once, few or many, or as a class when expanded; others skip it.

size: -
V: TRBV6-5
D: TRBD1
J: TRBJ2-1
CDR3: CASSQTGGGIGEQFF
DNA: TGTGCCAGCAGTCAAACAGGGGGCGGGATCGGTGAGCAGTTCTTC

size: few
V: TRBV4-3
D: TRBD1
J: TRBJ1-2
CDR3: CASSPRDRGYGYTF
DNA: TGCGCCAGCAGCCCCCGGGACAGGGGCTATGGCTACACCTTC

size: -
V: TRBV7-3
D: -
J: TRBJ2-1
CDR3: CASSLTRSGSRNEQFF
DNA: TGTGCCAGCAGCTTAACGAGGTCAGGCTCCCGTAATGAGCAGTTCTTC

size: few
V: TRBV6-1
D: -
J: TRBJ1-1
CDR3: CASRSGTALNTEAFF
DNA: TGTGCCAGCAGATCCGGGACGGCCTTGAACACTGAAGCTTTCTTT

size: -
V: TRBV20-1
D: -
J: TRBJ1-2
CDR3: CSARVEPYGYTF
DNA: TGCAGTGCTAGAGTGGAACCCTATGGCTACACCTTC

size: -
V: TRBV7-2
D: TRBD1
J: TRBJ1-5
CDR3: CASSPYGTGLDQPQHF
DNA: TGTGCCAGCAGCCCCTACGGGACAGGGTTGGATCAGCCCCAGCATTTT

size: -
V: TRBV6-1
D: TRBD1
J: TRBJ2-2
CDR3: CASSVSQGMSGELFF
DNA: TGTGCCAGCAGTGTTTCACAGGGGATGTCCGGGGAGCTGTTTTTT

size: -
V: TRBV5-1
D: TRBD1
J: TRBJ1-2
CDR3: CASSGTGGRGANYGYTF
DNA: TGCGCCAGCAGCGGAACAGGGGGCCGCGGGGCTAACTATGGCTACACCTTC

size: -
V: TRBV7-2
D: -
J: TRBJ2-3
CDR3: CASSRDRNTDTQYF
DNA: TGTGCCAGCAGCCGCGACAGGAACACAGATACGCAGTATTTT

size: -
V: TRBV27
D: -
J: TRBJ1-4
CDR3: CASSLSIGRKLFF
DNA: TGTGCCAGCAGTTTATCTATTGGACGAAAGCTGTTTTTT

size: -
V: TRBV30
D: TRBD1
J: TRBJ1-1
CDR3: CACSPGTGSEAFF
DNA: TGTGCCTGCTCCCCCGGGACAGGGTCTGAAGCTTTCTTT

size: -
V: TRBV6-6
D: -
J: TRBJ1-1
CDR3: CASSTYDGADEAFF
DNA: TGTGCCAGCAGTACCTATGACGGAGCGGATGAAGCTTTCTTT

size: -
V: TRBV20-1
D: -
J: TRBJ1-2
CDR3: CSARDIQMGEYYTF
DNA: TGCAGTGCTAGAGATATCCAGATGGGGGAGTACTACACCTTC

size: many
V: TRBV18
D: -
J: TRBJ2-1
CDR3: CASSPTGTSYNEQFF
DNA: TGTGCCAGCTCTCCGACCGGGACGTCCTACAATGAGCAGTTCTTC

size: -
V: TRBV20-1
D: TRBD2
J: TRBJ2-5
CDR3: CSARVAGVQETQYF
DNA: TGCAGTGCTAGAGTAGCGGGGGTCCAAGAGACCCAGTACTTC

size: many
V: TRBV19
D: TRBD2
J: TRBJ2-7
CDR3: CASSIYPSGGPVLEQYF
DNA: TGTGCCAGTAGTATTTACCCTAGCGGGGGCCCGGTTCTCGAGCAGTACTTC

size: few
V: TRBV5-1
D: -
J: TRBJ1-1
CDR3: CASRGGRSTEAFF
DNA: TGCGCCTCCCGGGGGGGCCGGAGCACTGAAGCTTTCTTT

size: few
V: TRBV4-3
D: TRBD1
J: TRBJ1-2
CDR3: CASSRDSGFYGYTF
DNA: TGCGCCAGCAGCCGGGACAGTGGATTTTATGGCTACACCTTC

size: -
V: TRBV4-3
D: -
J: TRBJ1-1
CDR3: CASSHHPGKNTEAFF
DNA: TGCGCCAGCAGCCATCACCCAGGGAAGAACACTGAAGCTTTCTTT

size: -
V: TRBV24-1
D: -
J: TRBJ2-1
CDR3: CATSEPRRVGYNEQFF
DNA: TGTGCCACCAGTGAACCCCGGAGGGTAGGATACAATGAGCAGTTCTTC

size: few
V: TRBV19
D: -
J: TRBJ1-1
CDR3: CASSTDTEAFF
DNA: TGTGCCAGTAGTACGGACACTGAAGCTTTCTTT

size: many
V: TRBV11-2
D: TRBD2
J: TRBJ2-1
CDR3: CASSPLLLGTSRPYNEQFF
DNA: TGTGCCAGCAGCCCACTATTATTGGGGACTAGTCGGCCCTACAATGAGCAGTTCTTC

size: -
V: TRBV7-2
D: -
J: TRBJ1-1
CDR3: CASSWDDPSIIF
DNA: TGTGCCAGCAGTTGGGACGACCCGTCGATAATCTTT

size: few
V: TRBV12-3/TRBV12-4
D: -
J: TRBJ1-5
CDR3: CASRLGSRAQHF
DNA: TGTGCCAGCAGACTCGGAAGCAGGGCCCAGCATTTT

size: -
V: TRBV7-2
D: -
J: TRBJ2-7
CDR3: CASSARRKDYEQYF
DNA: TGTGCCAGCAGCGCCCGAAGGAAGGACTACGAGCAGTACTTC

size: few
V: TRBV5-1
D: TRBD1
J: TRBJ1-1
CDR3: CASSGWTGANTEAFF
DNA: TGCGCCAGCAGCGGGTGGACAGGAGCCAACACTGAAGCTTTCTTT

size: few
V: TRBV4-2
D: -
J: TRBJ2-3
CDR3: CASSQDGWQTQYF
DNA: TGTGCCAGCAGCCAAGACGGATGGCAGACGCAGTATTTT

size: few
V: TRBV11-3
D: -
J: TRBJ1-2
CDR3: CASSLVPGVFGYTF
DNA: TGTGCCAGCAGCTTAGTCCCAGGGGTATTCGGCTACACCTTC

size: -
V: TRBV6-5
D: TRBD2
J: TRBJ2-3
CDR3: CASSYSMGRGGPDTQYF
DNA: TGTGCCAGCAGTTACTCGATGGGACGGGGGGGGCCAGATACGCAGTATTTT

size: few
V: TRBV4-3
D: -
J: TRBJ2-4
CDR3: CASSQDGERKNIQYF
DNA: TGCGCCAGCAGCCAAGATGGGGAAAGAAAGAACATTCAGTACTTC

size: few
V: TRBV6-5
D: -
J: TRBJ1-5
CDR3: CASSYGGGDQPQHF
DNA: TGTGCCAGCAGTTACGGAGGAGGAGATCAGCCCCAGCATTTT

size: many
V: TRBV18
D: -
J: TRBJ2-3
CDR3: CASSPTPDTQYF
DNA: TGTGCCAGCTCACCCACCCCAGATACGCAGTATTTT

size: -
V: TRBV4-1
D: -
J: TRBJ1-3
CDR3: CASSENRRPSYGNTIYF
DNA: TGCGCCAGCAGCGAGAACAGGAGACCAAGCTATGGAAACACCATATATTTT

size: few
V: TRBV29-1
D: TRBD1
J: TRBJ2-7
CDR3: CSVREPGTGGYEQYF
DNA: TGCAGCGTTCGTGAGCCCGGGACAGGGGGCTACGAGCAGTACTTC

size: few
V: TRBV27
D: -
J: TRBJ1-6
CDR3: CASTRTSYNSPLHF
DNA: TGTGCCAGCACGAGGACGTCCTATAATTCACCCCTCCACTTT

size: -
V: TRBV24-1
D: -
J: TRBJ2-5
CDR3: CATSTRDQETQYF
DNA: TGTGCCACCAGCACCAGGGACCAAGAGACCCAGTACTTC

size: few
V: TRBV5-1
D: -
J: TRBJ2-5
CDR3: CASRGGRETQYF
DNA: TGCGCCAGCAGAGGTGGCCGAGAGACCCAGTACTTC

size: -
V: TRBV5-1
D: TRBD1
J: TRBJ2-7
CDR3: CASSLGGTGEQYF
DNA: TGCGCCAGCAGCTTGGGGGGGACAGGGGAGCAGTACTTC

size: few
V: TRBV5-1
D: -
J: TRBJ2-5
CDR3: CASSGAGAQETQYF
DNA: TGCGCCAGCAGTGGCGCGGGGGCCCAAGAGACCCAGTACTTC

size: -
V: TRBV7-9
D: -
J: TRBJ2-3
CDR3: CASSPVWGTSRPDTQYF
DNA: TGTGCCAGCAGCCCAGTTTGGGGCACTAGCCGCCCTGATACGCAGTATTTT

size: few
V: TRBV12-3/TRBV12-4
D: -
J: TRBJ1-2
CDR3: CASSPRDGYYGYTF
DNA: TGTGCCAGCAGTCCCCGGGACGGATACTATGGCTACACCTTC

size: -
V: TRBV7-2
D: -
J: TRBJ1-2
CDR3: CASSSGLYGYTF
DNA: TGTGCCAGCAGCTCGGGGCTCTATGGCTACACCTTC

size: -
V: TRBV15
D: TRBD1
J: TRBJ2-5
CDR3: CATSRDLRGRGSQETQYF
DNA: TGTGCCACCAGCAGAGATTTAAGGGGCAGGGGGTCCCAAGAGACCCAGTACTTC

size: many
V: TRBV6-2/TRBV6-3
D: -
J: TRBJ1-2
CDR3: CASSYSSEIGGYTF
DNA: TGTGCCAGCAGTTATTCCTCGGAGATCGGCGGCTACACCTTC

size: few
V: TRBV12-3/TRBV12-4
D: -
J: TRBJ1-1
CDR3: CASSPGWRNTEAFF
DNA: TGTGCCAGCAGTCCAGGGTGGCGGAACACTGAAGCTTTCTTT

size: -
V: TRBV5-1
D: -
J: TRBJ2-5
CDR3: CASSWGTAEETQYF
DNA: TGCGCCAGCAGTTGGGGGACCGCCGAGGAGACCCAGTACTTC

size: -
V: TRBV6-6
D: -
J: TRBJ2-5
CDR3: CASSISREAETQYF
DNA: TGTGCCAGCAGTATCTCGAGGGAGGCAGAGACCCAGTACTTC

size: once
V: TRBV29-1
D: TRBD1
J: TRBJ1-2
CDR3: CSAERGQGNGYTF
DNA: TGCAGCGCCGAGCGGGGACAGGGCAATGGCTACACCTTC

size: -
V: TRBV12-3/TRBV12-4
D: -
J: TRBJ2-5
CDR3: CASFPGQGERTQYF
DNA: TGTGCCAGCTTTCCCGGGCAGGGTGAACGGACCCAGTACTTC

size: few
V: TRBV15
D: TRBD2
J: TRBJ2-3
CDR3: CATSRASGGAVDTQYF
DNA: TGTGCCACCAGCAGAGCTAGCGGGGGGGCCGTTGATACGCAGTATTTT

size: few
V: TRBV7-2
D: -
J: TRBJ1-5
CDR3: CASSLYGGLNQPQHF
DNA: TGTGCCAGCAGCTTATACGGGGGTCTCAATCAGCCCCAGCATTTT

size: -
V: TRBV12-5
D: -
J: TRBJ2-3
CDR3: CASGATRWTDTQYF
DNA: TGTGCTAGTGGTGCCACCAGATGGACAGATACGCAGTATTTT

size: -
V: TRBV5-1
D: -
J: TRBJ2-1
CDR3: CASSFRRDLYNEQFF
DNA: TGCGCCAGCAGCTTTAGGCGGGACTTATACAATGAGCAGTTCTTC